This T cell receptor (beta chain) was obtained from a study of shared clonotypes between healthy human individuals. Study in general: Each donor had three CD4 naive, three CD4 memory, two CD8 naive and one CD8 memory plate. Overall study results and limits: With a few donors compared, approximately 5% of naive CD4 clonotypes were shared. Generation probabilities were higher for clonotypes shared across all four sorted-subset donors than for unshared ones. Expectations were that clonotype sharing among donors would be affected by sequencing depth.

TCRdb's copy holds only in-frame clones and misses some; the assay was immunoSEQ multiplex PCR. The repertoire holds about 2 million clones, with 85% to 95% as singletons. V was clipped by 4 bases and J by 1 base; unmatched bases: 5. The CDR3 totals 16 residues. Per the germline V gene, CDR1 is MNHEY and CDR2 is SVGAGI. In the case of this clone: The antigen is not known.

This TCR derives from a man younger than 30 in good health. Sample: naive CD4+ T cells sorted from blood. Documented subset: CD45RA+ positively selected. The gene calls are TRBV6-5 and TRBJ2-1, with 9 bases matching TRBD2. In DNA, the CDR3 is TGTGCCAGCAGTTCTATGACTAGCGGATCCTACAATGAGCAGTTCTTC. Encoded protein: CASSSMTSGSYNEQFF.